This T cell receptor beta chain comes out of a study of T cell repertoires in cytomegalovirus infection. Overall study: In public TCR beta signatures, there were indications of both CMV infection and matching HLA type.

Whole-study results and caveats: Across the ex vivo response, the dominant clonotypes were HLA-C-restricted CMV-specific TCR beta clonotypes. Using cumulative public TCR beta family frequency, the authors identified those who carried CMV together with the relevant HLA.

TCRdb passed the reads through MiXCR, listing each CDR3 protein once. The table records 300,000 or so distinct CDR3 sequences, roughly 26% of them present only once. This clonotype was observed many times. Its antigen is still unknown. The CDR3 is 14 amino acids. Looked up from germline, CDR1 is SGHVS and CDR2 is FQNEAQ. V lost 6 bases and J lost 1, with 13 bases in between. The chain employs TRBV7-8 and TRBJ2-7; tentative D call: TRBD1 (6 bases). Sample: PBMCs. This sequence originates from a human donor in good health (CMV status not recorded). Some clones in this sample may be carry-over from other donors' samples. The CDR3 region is CASSQGSRSYEQYF. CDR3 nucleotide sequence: TGTGCCAGCAGTCAGGGGAGCAGGTCCTACGAGCAGTACTTC.